This T cell receptor (beta chain) emerged from a study of patients and donors after allogeneic stem cell transplantation. Each CDR3 protein gets one entry after TCRdb re-called the RT-PCR reads with MiXCR. The sample yields more than 850,000 distinct CDR3 sequences, more than 15% seen once. This clonotype was detected only a few times. This receptor was taken from a human donor who was either an allogeneic HSCT recipient or a stem cell or donor lymphocyte infusion donor (not recorded which). It is not recorded whose cells these are; they may come from a transplant donor. Sequences were obtained from blood, either unsorted or a sorted T cell fraction (not recorded which).

In nucleotides, the CDR3 is TGTGCCAGCAGCCAAGACCTCGCGTCTGGAAACACCATATATTTT. Protein sequence: CASSQDLASGNTIYF. This chain joins TRBV3-1 and TRBJ1-3; D remains unclear. The CDR3 runs 15 residues. Germline V gene data show CDR1 as LGHDT and CDR2 as YNNKEL (reference sequence). Deletions cut 0 bases from V and 1 base from J, with 7 bases between.